This paragraph reports one TCR beta chain. Profiling relied on immunoSEQ multiplex PCR, and the TCRdb table lists in-frame clones only, not all of them. In the table there are 250,000 to 300,000 clones, 75% to 90% of which are singletons. CDR3 length: 12 amino acids. This record belongs to a study of blood T cell repertoires in COVID-19. The sequenced sample was peripheral blood. The chain couples TRBV12-3 or TRBV12-4 to TRBJ2-7, with 8 bases matching TRBD1. This clonotype originated in a woman between 35 and 50 years old who had recovered from COVID-19. CDR3 amino acids: CAGQESSYEQYF. CDR3 DNA sequence: TGTGCGGGACAGGAGAGCTCCTACGAGCAGTACTTC.